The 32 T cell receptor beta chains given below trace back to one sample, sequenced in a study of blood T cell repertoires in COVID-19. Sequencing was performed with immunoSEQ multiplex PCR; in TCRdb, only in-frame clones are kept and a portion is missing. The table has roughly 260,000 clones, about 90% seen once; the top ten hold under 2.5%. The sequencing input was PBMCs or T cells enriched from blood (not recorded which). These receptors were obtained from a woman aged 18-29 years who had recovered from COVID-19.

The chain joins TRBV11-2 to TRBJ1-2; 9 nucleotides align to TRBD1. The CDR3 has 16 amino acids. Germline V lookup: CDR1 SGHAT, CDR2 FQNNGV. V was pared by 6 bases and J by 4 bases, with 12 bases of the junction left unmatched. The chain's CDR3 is CASRLLTGGLGYGYTF. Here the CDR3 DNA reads TGTGCCAGCAGGCTTCTTACAGGGGGCCTTGGCTATGGCTACACCTTC.

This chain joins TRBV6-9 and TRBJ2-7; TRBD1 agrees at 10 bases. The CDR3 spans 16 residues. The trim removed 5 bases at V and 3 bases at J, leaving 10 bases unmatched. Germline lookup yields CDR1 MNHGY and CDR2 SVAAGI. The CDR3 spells CASSKRQGATCYEQYF. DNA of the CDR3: TGTGCCAGCAGTAAGCGACAGGGGGCGACGTGCTACGAGCAGTACTTC.

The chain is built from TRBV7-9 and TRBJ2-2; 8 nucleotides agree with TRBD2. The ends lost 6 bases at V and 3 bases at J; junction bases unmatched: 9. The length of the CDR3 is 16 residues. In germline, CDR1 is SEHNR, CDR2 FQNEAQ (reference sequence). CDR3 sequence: CASSRKSGSHTGELFF. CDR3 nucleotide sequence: TGTGCCAGCAGTCGAAAAAGCGGGAGCCACACCGGGGAGCTGTTTTTT.

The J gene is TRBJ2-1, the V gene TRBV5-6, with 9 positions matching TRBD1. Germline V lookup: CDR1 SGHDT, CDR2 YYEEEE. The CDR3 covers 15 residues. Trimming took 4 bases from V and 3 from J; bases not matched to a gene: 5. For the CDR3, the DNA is TGTGCCAGCAGCCTGGACAGGGGTATCTACAATGAGCAGTTCTTC. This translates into CASSLDRGIYNEQFF.

This CDR3 reads CASSPTSRSSYEQYF. The CDR3 nucleotides are TGCGCCAGCAGCCCGACTTCAAGGAGCTCCTACGAGCAGTACTTC. The chain links TRBV5-1 to TRBJ2-7; D is unclear. CDR1 SGHRS and CDR2 YFSETQ come from the germline V gene. The CDR3 spans 15 residues. Trimming shortened V by 4 bases and J by 0 bases, and 14 bases separated the two germline ends. The variable domain in full, with the rest retrieved from reference TRBV5-1 and TRBJ2-7, is KAGVTQTPRYLIKTRGQQVTLSCSPISGHRSVSWYQQTPGQGLQFLFEYFSETQRNKGNFPGRFSGRQFSNSRSEMNVSTLELGDSALYLCASSPTSRSSYEQYFGPGTRLTVT.

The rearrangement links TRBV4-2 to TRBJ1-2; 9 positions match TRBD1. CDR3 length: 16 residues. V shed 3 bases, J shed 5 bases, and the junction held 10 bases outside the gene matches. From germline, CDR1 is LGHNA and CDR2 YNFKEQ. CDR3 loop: CASSQEPTGGRYGYTF. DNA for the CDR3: TGTGCCAGCAGCCAGGAACCGACAGGGGGTCGGTATGGCTACACCTTC.

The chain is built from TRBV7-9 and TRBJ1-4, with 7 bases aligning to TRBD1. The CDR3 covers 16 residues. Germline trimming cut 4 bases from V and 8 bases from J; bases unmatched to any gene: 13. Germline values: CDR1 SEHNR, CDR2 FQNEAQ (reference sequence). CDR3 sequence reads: CASSSDPRQGDEKLFF. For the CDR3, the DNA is TGTGCCAGCAGCTCCGATCCTCGACAGGGTGACGAAAAACTGTTTTTT.

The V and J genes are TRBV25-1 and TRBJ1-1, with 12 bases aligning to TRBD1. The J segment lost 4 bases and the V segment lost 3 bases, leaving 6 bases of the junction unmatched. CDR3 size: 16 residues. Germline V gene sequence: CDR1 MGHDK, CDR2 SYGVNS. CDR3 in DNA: TGTGCCAGCAGTGAGGGGACAGGGGGCCGGGTCACTGAAGCTTTCTTT. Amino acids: CASSEGTGGRVTEAFF.

The CDR3 region has the DNA TGCGCCAGCAGCCGGGGCGGGGGAGTCACCTACGAGCAGTACTTC. Its protein product is CASSRGGGVTYEQYF. The rearrangement links TRBV5-1 to TRBJ2-7; the match to TRBD2 covers 7 bases. Germline V gene lookup returns CDR1 SGHRS and CDR2 YFSETQ. This CDR3 has 15 residues. After removal of 4 bases from V and 2 bases from J, the junction contained 9 bases not matched to a gene.

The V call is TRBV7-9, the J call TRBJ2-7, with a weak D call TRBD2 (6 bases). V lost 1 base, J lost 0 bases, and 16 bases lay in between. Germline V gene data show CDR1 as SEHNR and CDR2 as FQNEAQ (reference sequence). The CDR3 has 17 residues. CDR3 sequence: CASSLGRRAGSSYEQYF. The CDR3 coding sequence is TGTGCCAGCAGCTTAGGACGACGAGCCGGGAGCTCCTACGAGCAGTACTTC. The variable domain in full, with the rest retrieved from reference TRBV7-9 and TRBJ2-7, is DTGVSQNPRHKITKRGQNVTFRCDPISEHNRLYWYRQTLGQGPEFLTYFQNEAQLEKSRLLSDRFSAERPKGSFSTLEIQRTEQGDSAMYLCASSLGRRAGSSYEQYFGPGTRLTVT.

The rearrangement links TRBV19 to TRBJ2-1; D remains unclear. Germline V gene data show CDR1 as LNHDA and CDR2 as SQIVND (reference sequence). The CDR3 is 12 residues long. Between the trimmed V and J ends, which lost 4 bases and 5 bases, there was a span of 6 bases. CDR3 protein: CASSRGDNEQFF. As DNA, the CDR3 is TGTGCCAGTAGTAGAGGAGACAATGAGCAGTTCTTC.

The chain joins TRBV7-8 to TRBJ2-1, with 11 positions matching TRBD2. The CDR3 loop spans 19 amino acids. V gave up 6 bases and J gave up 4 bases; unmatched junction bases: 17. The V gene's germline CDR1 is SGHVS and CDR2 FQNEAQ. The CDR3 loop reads CASSPRLAGPLNSYNEQFF. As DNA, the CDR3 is TGTGCCAGCAGTCCCCGACTAGCGGGACCCCTAAACTCTTACAATGAGCAGTTCTTC. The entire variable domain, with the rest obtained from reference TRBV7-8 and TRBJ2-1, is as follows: GAGVSQSPRYKVAKRGQDVALRCDPISGHVSLFWYQQALGQGPEFLTYFQNEAQLDKSGLPSDRFFAERPEGSVSTLKIQRTQQEDSAVYLCASSPRLAGPLNSYNEQFFGPGTRLTVL.

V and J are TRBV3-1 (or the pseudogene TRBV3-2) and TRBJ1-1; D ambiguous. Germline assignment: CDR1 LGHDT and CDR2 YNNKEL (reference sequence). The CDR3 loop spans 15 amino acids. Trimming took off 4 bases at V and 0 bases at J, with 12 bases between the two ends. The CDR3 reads CASSRIGPMNTEAFF. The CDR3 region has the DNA TGTGCCAGCAGCCGTATTGGGCCTATGAACACTGAAGCTTTCTTT.

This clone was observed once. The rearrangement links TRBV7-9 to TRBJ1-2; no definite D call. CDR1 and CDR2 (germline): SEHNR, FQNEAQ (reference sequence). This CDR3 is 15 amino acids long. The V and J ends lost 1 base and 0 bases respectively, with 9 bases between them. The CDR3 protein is CASSLEVGTNYGYTF. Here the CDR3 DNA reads TGTGCCAGCAGCTTAGAGGTCGGGACTAACTATGGCTACACCTTC.

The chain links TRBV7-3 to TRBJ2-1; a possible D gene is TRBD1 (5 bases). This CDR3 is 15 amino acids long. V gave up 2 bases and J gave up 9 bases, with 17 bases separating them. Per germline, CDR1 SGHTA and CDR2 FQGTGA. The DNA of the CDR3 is TGTGCCAGCAGCTTACAGGGTCATAGGTCAAGTGAGCAGTTCTTC. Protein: CASSLQGHRSSEQFF.

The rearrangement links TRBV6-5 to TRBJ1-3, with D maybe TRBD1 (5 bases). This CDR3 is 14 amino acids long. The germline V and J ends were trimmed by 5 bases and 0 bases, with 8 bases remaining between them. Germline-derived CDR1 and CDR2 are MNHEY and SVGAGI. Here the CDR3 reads CASSQGSSGNTIYF. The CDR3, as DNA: TGTGCCAGCAGTCAGGGCAGCTCTGGAAACACCATATATTTT.

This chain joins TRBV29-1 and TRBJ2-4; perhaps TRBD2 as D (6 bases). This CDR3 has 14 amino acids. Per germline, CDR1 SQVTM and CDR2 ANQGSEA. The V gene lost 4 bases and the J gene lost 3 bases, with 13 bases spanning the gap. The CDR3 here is CSVVVGGLKNIQYF. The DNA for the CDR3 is TGCAGCGTTGTAGTCGGGGGACTCAAAAACATTCAGTACTTC.

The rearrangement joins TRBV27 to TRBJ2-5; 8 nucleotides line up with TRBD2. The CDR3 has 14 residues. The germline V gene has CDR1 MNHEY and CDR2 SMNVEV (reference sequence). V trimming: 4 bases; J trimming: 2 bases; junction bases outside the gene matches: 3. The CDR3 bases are TGTGCCAGCAGTTGGGGACTAGATCAAGAGACCCAGTACTTC. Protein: CASSWGLDQETQYF.

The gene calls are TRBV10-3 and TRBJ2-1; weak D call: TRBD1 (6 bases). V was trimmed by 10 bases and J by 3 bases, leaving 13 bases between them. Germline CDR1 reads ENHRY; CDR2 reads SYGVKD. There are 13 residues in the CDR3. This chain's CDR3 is CATGDIIYNEQFF. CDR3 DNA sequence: TGTGCCACCGGGGACATAATCTACAATGAGCAGTTCTTC.

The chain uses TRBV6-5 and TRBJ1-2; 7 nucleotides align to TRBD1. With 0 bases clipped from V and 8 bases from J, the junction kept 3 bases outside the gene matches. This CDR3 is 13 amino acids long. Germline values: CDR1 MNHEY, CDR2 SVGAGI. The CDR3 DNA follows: TGTGCCAGCAGTTACTCGACAGGGTGGGGCTACACCTTC. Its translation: CASSYSTGWGYTF.

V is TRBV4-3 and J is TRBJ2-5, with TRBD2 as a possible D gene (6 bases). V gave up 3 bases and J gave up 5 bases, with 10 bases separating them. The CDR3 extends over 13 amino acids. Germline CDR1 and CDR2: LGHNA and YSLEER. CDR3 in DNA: TGCGCCAGCAGCCACGGAGGGAAGGAGACCCAGTACTTC. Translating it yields CASSHGGKETQYF.

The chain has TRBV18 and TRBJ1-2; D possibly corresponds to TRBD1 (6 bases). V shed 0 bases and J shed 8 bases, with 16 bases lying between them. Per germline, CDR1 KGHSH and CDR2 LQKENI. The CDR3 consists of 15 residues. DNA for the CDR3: TGTGCCAGCTCACCACCACGGCAGGGGATTGGAGGCTACACCTTC. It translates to CASSPPRQGIGGYTF.

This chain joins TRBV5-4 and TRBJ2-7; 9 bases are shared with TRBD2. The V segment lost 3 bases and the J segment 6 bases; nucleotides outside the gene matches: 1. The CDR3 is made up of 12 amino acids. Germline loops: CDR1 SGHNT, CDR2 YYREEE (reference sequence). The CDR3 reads CASSWGLAEQYF. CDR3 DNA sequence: TGTGCCAGCAGCTGGGGACTAGCCGAGCAGTACTTC. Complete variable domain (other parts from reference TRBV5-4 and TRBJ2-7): ETGVTQSPTHLIKTRGQQVTLRCSSQSGHNTVSWYQQALGQGPQFIFQYYREEENGRGNFPPRFSGLQFPNYSSELNVNALELDDSALYLCASSWGLAEQYFGPGTRLTVT.

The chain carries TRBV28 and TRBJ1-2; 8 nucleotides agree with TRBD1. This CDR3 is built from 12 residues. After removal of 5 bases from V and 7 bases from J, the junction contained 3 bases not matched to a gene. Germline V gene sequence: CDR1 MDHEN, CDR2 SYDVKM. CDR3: CASSDRGGGYTF. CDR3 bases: TGTGCCAGCAGTGACAGGGGTGGTGGCTACACCTTC.

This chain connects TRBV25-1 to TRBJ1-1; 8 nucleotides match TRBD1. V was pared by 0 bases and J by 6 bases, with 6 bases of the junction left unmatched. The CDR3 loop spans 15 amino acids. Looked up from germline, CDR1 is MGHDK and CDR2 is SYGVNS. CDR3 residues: CASSEYAGGISEAFF. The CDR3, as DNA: TGTGCCAGCAGTGAATATGCAGGGGGCATATCTGAAGCTTTCTTT.

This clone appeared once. The CDR3 here is CASSLPSGQATNYGYTF. In DNA, the CDR3 is TGTGCCAGCAGTTTACCTTCGGGACAGGCAACTAACTATGGCTACACCTTC. The chain has TRBV27 and TRBJ1-2; TRBD1 agrees at 8 bases. The CDR3 loop spans 17 amino acids. The junction had 8 bases not matched to a gene; V was cut back by 2 bases and J by 0 bases. Germline V gives CDR1 MNHEY, CDR2 SMNVEV (reference sequence).

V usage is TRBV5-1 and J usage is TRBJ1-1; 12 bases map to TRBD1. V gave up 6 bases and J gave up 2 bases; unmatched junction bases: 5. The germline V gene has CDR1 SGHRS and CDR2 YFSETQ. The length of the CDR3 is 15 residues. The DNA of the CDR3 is TGCGCCAGCACCGGGACAGGGGGCTTTAACACTGAAGCTTTCTTT. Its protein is CASTGTGGFNTEAFF. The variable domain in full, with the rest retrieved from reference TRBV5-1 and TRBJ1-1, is KAGVTQTPRYLIKTRGQQVTLSCSPISGHRSVSWYQQTPGQGLQFLFEYFSETQRNKGNFPGRFSGRQFSNSRSEMNVSTLELGDSALYLCASTGTGGFNTEAFFGQGTRLTVV.

Here the CDR3 reads CASSRGNTEAFF. DNA of the CDR3: TGTGCCAGCTCTCGGGGGAACACTGAAGCTTTCTTT. The gene calls are TRBV6-5 and TRBJ1-1; D is unresolved. The ends were cut back, 8 bases at V and 1 base at J, with 8 bases in the middle. There are 12 residues in the CDR3. The germline gives CDR1 MNHEY, CDR2 SVGAGI.

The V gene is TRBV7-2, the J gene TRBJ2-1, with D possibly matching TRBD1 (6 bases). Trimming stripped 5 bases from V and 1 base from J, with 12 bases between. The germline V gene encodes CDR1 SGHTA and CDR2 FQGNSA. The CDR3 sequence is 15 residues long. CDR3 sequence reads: CASSPPGHSYNEQFF. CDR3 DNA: TGTGCCAGCAGCCCTCCGGGACATTCCTACAATGAGCAGTTCTTC.

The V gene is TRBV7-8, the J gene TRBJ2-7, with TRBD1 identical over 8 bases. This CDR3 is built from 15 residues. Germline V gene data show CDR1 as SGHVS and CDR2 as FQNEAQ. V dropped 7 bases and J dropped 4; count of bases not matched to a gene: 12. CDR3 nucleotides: TGTGCCAGCACCGAAGGACAGGGACTTTGGTACGAGCAGTACTTC. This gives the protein CASTEGQGLWYEQYF.

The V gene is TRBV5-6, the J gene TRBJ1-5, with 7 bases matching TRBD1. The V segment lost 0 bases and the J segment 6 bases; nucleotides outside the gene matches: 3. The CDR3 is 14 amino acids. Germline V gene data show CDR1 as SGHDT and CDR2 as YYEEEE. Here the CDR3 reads CASSLATGIQPQHF. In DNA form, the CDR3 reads TGTGCCAGCAGCTTGGCGACAGGGATTCAGCCCCAGCATTTT.

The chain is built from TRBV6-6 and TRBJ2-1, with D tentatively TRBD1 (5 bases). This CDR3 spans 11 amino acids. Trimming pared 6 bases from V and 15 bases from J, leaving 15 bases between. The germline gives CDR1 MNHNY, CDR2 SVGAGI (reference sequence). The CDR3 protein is CASSQDSLGFF. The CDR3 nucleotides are TGTGCCAGCAGCCAAGACAGCCTCGGGTTCTTC.